These 10 T cell receptor beta chains originate from one sample sequenced in a study of blood T cell repertoires in COVID-19. Using immunoSEQ multiplex PCR, the repertoire was profiled, and TCRdb retains in-frame clones only, with some absent. The sample has 230,000 or so clones, approximately 83% seen once. The sample taken for sequencing was peripheral blood. All receptors derive from a man over 45 with active or convalescent COVID-19.

The chain uses TRBV30 and TRBJ1-4; D is undetermined. CDR3 length equals 12 residues. Germline V lookup: CDR1 GTSNPN, CDR2 SVGIG (reference sequence). The V end lost 5 bases, the J end lost 1 base, and 5 bases lay between the germline ends. The CDR3 sequence is CAWGRTNEKLFF. DNA for the CDR3: TGTGCCTGGGGCAGAACTAATGAAAAACTGTTTTTT.

The sample holds one count of this clone. V and J are TRBV11-1 and TRBJ2-7; 13 positions agree with TRBD2. CDR1 and CDR2 from the germline V gene are SGHAT and FQDESV (reference sequence). J lost 4 bases, V lost 3 bases, and 3 bases had no gene match. The CDR3 is 15 amino acids. The DNA for the CDR3 is TGTGCCAGCAGCTTTTCGACTAGCGGGGGGTACGAGCAGTACTTC. Its translation: CASSFSTSGGYEQYF.

This sequence joins TRBV7-9 and TRBJ2-1, with D possibly TRBD1 on 6 matching bases. The V gene's germline CDR1 is SEHNR and CDR2 FQNEAQ (reference sequence). V lost 3 bases to trimming and J lost 7 bases, with 13 bases between them. This CDR3 has 14 residues. CDR3 DNA sequence: TGTGCCAGCAGCTTCTCGGGACACCCTAATGAGCAGTTCTTC. This sequence encodes CASSFSGHPNEQFF.

V usage is TRBV3-1 (or the pseudogene TRBV3-2) and J usage is TRBJ1-2, with D possibly being TRBD1 (5 bases). Germline CDR1 reads LGHDT; CDR2 reads YNNKEL (reference sequence). The CDR3 is 14 amino acids. V dropped 0 bases and J dropped 4 bases, with 9 bases sitting between them. This chain's CDR3 is CASSQEEGVYGYTF. The DNA of the CDR3 is TGTGCCAGCAGCCAAGAGGAAGGGGTCTATGGCTACACCTTC.

This chain joins TRBV7-9 and TRBJ1-2; D might be TRBD1 (5 bases). In germline, CDR1 is SEHNR, CDR2 FQNEAQ (reference sequence). Trimming left V 5 bases short and J 4 bases short, with 20 bases between. The CDR3 length is 16 residues. For the CDR3, the DNA is TGTGCCAGCAGCGTTAGACAGCCGTTACTAGCCTATGGCTACACCTTC. It yields the protein CASSVRQPLLAYGYTF.

This clone has a single count. V usage is TRBV5-1 and J usage is TRBJ2-7, with 9 bases lining up with TRBD1. The J segment lost 7 bases and the V segment lost 4 bases, leaving 6 bases of the junction unmatched. CDR1 is SGHRS, CDR2 YFSETQ, per germline. The CDR3 is 13 residues long. For the CDR3, the DNA is TGCGCCAGCAGCCTTCGGACAGGGGTTGAGCAGTACTTC. Protein: CASSLRTGVEQYF.

The chain combines TRBV6-1 with TRBJ2-1; no definite D call. Germline lookup yields CDR1 MNHNS and CDR2 SASEGT. This CDR3 has 13 residues. V gave up 1 base and J gave up 9 bases, with 10 bases separating them. CDR3 sequence reads: CASSEVRHSEQFF. The CDR3 bases are TGTGCCAGCAGTGAAGTCCGGCACAGTGAGCAGTTCTTC.

In this sample, this clone turned up once. The V and J genes are TRBV7-2 and TRBJ2-7, with 16 positions matching TRBD2. Germline loops: CDR1 SGHTA, CDR2 FQGNSA. The CDR3 runs 15 residues. V shed 5 bases and J 7 bases; nucleotides not matched to a gene: 5. CDR3 bases: TGTGCCAGCAGCCAGGGACTAGCGGGGGGGCGGGAGCAGTACTTC. This encodes CASSQGLAGGREQYF.

The rearrangement links TRBV18 to TRBJ1-2, with D tentatively TRBD1 (5 bases). In germline, CDR1 is KGHSH, CDR2 LQKENI. V was shortened by 2 bases and J by 4 bases, with 14 bases between the two germline ends. The CDR3 runs 15 residues. This CDR3 is CASSPSGQGGYGYTF. The CDR3 DNA follows: TGTGCCAGCTCACCATCGGGGCAGGGAGGCTATGGCTACACCTTC.

V usage is TRBV19 and J usage is TRBJ1-4; D is perhaps TRBD1 (6 bases). The CDR3 is 15 residues long. V was clipped by 0 bases and J by 7 bases, with 12 bases between them. Per the germline V gene, CDR1 is LNHDA and CDR2 is SQIVND (reference sequence). The CDR3, as DNA: TGTGCCAGTAGTATAGACGGGGGGCGACCTGAAAAACTGTTTTTT. The encoded protein is CASSIDGGRPEKLFF.